A selection of T cell receptor beta chains follows, all from one sample in a study of PD-L1 blockade in urothelial cancer. Generated by immunoSEQ multiplex PCR, the TCRdb table keeps only in-frame clones and is missing some. The data hold about 110,000 clones, with around 85% observed a single time. The sequenced sample was PBMCs, obtained around atezolizumab (anti-PD-L1) treatment. The receptor set was obtained from a man aged 50 to 60 with urothelial cancer. Each CDR3 is given with its conserved first and last residue. Expanded clones are given a class, and other clones once, few, many or no size at all.

clone_size: NA; j_call: TRBJ1-6; v_call: TRBV10-1; cdr3_aa: CASSESVLDSARSYNSPLHF
clone_size: NA; j_call: TRBJ1-4; v_call: TRBV18; cdr3_aa: CASSQAGLNEKLFF
clone_size: NA; j_call: TRBJ2-5; v_call: TRBV5-4; cdr3_aa: CASSVRLAGRETQYF
clone_size: NA; j_call: TRBJ2-7; v_call: TRBV21-1; cdr3_aa: CASSPRGSSYEQYF
clone_size: NA; j_call: TRBJ2-7; v_call: TRBV19; cdr3_aa: CASSPSGQGAYEQYF
clone_size: NA; j_call: TRBJ2-3; v_call: TRBV28; cdr3_aa: CASSSPDRDTDTQYF
clone_size: NA; j_call: TRBJ1-5; v_call: TRBV21-1; cdr3_aa: CASSKGTTDSNQPQHF
clone_size: NA; j_call: TRBJ1-6; v_call: TRBV2; cdr3_aa: CASKLGQGNSPLHF
clone_size: NA; j_call: TRBJ2-7; v_call: TRBV5-1; cdr3_aa: CASSLVGQGDTYEQYF
clone_size: NA; j_call: TRBJ2-3; v_call: TRBV19; cdr3_aa: CASSRTSGDTDTQYF
clone_size: few; j_call: TRBJ2-5; v_call: TRBV19; cdr3_aa: CASSTGQVGGTQYF
clone_size: few; j_call: TRBJ2-7; v_call: TRBV6-5; cdr3_aa: CASSYRPRGYEQYF
clone_size: NA; j_call: TRBJ2-3; v_call: TRBV5-5; cdr3_aa: CASHRPTSTDTQYF
clone_size: NA; j_call: TRBJ1-2; v_call: TRBV5-5; cdr3_aa: CASSLGGSILYGYTF
clone_size: many; j_call: TRBJ2-7; v_call: TRBV27; cdr3_aa: CASSLDRGLYEQYF
clone_size: NA; j_call: TRBJ1-5; v_call: TRBV28; cdr3_aa: CASSFLQGWNQPQHF
clone_size: NA; j_call: TRBJ1-5; v_call: TRBV10-3; cdr3_aa: CAISEEGAAQPQHF
clone_size: NA; j_call: TRBJ2-7; v_call: TRBV5-6; cdr3_aa: CASSSPGQNYEQYF
clone_size: NA; j_call: TRBJ1-3; v_call: TRBV7-6; cdr3_aa: CASSPGHGSGNTIYF
clone_size: NA; j_call: TRBJ1-6; v_call: TRBV28; cdr3_aa: CASRPVDSPSHNSPLHF
clone_size: NA; j_call: TRBJ2-7; v_call: TRBV5-1; cdr3_aa: CASSLTPGVAGDAEQYF
clone_size: NA; j_call: TRBJ2-5; v_call: TRBV6-5; cdr3_aa: CASSRTGKETQYF
clone_size: NA; j_call: TRBJ2-2; v_call: TRBV28; cdr3_aa: CASTLRVPSLTGELFF
clone_size: NA; j_call: TRBJ2-1; v_call: TRBV7-7; cdr3_aa: CASGLAGGNEQFF